The entry below gives a single T cell receptor (beta chain) sequence along with its context. Its antigen is not identified. The data belong to a study of T cell responses to AZD1222 COVID-19 vaccine. The study, taken as a whole, reports: Spike as a whole was targeted by vaccine-associated CD4 TCRs, dominant at 160-218 and 743-854.

Only in-frame clones appear in the TCRdb table, and some are missing; sequencing was by immunoSEQ multiplex PCR. The sample contains under 130,000 clones, roughly 82% of which appear only once. V was cut by 5 bases and J by 8 bases, with 12 bases left in between. The CDR3 runs to 12 residues. The chain carries TRBV12-3 or TRBV12-4 and TRBJ1-2, with D perhaps matching TRBD1 (6 bases). The sequence came from an adult in good health. This material consisted of peripheral blood, taken on day 0 of AZD1222 vaccination. The CDR3, as DNA: TGTGCCAGCAGTCCACAGGGCCGCGGCTACACCTTC. Translating it yields CASSPQGRGYTF.